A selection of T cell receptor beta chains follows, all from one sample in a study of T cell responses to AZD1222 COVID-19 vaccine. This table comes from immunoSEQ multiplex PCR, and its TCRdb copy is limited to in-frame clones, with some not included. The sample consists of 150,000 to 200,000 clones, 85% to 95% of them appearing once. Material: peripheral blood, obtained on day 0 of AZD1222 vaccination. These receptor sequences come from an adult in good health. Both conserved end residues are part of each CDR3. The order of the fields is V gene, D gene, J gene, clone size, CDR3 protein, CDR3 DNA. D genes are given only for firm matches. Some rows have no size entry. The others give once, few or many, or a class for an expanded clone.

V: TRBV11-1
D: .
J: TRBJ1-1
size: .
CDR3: CASSPGHTAFF
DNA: TGTGCCAGCAGCCCAGGACACACAGCTTTCTTT

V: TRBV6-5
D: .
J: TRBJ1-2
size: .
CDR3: CASRKGRLDGYTF
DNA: TGTGCCAGCAGAAAGGGGCGTTTGGATGGCTACACCTTC

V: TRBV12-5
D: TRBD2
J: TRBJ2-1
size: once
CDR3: CASGLGSGNHNEQFF
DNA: TGTGCTAGTGGTTTGGGGAGCGGGAATCACAATGAGCAGTTCTTC

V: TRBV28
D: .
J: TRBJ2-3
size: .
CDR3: CASSLPGSKTDTQYF
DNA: TGTGCCAGCAGCCTTCCAGGGAGCAAAACAGATACGCAGTATTTT

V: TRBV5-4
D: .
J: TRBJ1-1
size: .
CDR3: CASSFKGEDTEAFF
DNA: TGTGCCAGCAGCTTTAAAGGAGAGGACACTGAAGCTTTCTTT

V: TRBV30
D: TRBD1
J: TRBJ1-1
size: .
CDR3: CAWSPTGGVEAFF
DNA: TGTGCCTGGAGTCCGACAGGGGGTGTTGAAGCTTTCTTT

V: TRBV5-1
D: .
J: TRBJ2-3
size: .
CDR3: CASSSEGSGTQYF
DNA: TGCGCCAGCAGCTCCGAAGGGTCAGGCACGCAGTATTTT

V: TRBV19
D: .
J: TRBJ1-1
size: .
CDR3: CASSKRTHMNTEAFF
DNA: TGTGCCAGTAGTAAGCGGACACACATGAACACTGAAGCTTTCTTT

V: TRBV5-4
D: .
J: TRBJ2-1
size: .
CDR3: CASSLVIGTVTEQFF
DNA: TGTGCCAGCAGCTTGGTCATTGGCACGGTCACAGAGCAGTTCTTC

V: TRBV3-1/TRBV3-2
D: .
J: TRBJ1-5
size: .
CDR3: CASSPDGGHSNQPQHF
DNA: TGTGCCAGCAGCCCTGACGGCGGACATAGCAATCAGCCCCAGCATTTT

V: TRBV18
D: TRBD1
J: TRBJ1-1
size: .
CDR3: CASSPPLSGGLTEAFF
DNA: TGTGCCAGCTCACCACCGCTGTCAGGGGGCCTTACTGAAGCTTTCTTT

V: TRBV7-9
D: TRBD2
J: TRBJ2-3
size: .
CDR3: CASSLRGGGGPTDTQYF
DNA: TGTGCCAGCAGCTTAAGGGGTGGCGGGGGGCCGACAGATACGCAGTATTTT

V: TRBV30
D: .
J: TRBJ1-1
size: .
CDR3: CAWSPTGNTEAFF
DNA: TGTGCCTGGAGTCCGACGGGTAACACTGAAGCTTTCTTT

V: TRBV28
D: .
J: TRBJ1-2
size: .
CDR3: CASSLSNGYTF
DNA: TGTGCCAGCAGTTTATCAAATGGCTACACCTTC

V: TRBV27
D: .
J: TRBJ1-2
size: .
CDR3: CASSFIHPGLDGYTF
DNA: TGTGCCAGCAGTTTTATCCATCCGGGGTTAGATGGCTACACCTTC

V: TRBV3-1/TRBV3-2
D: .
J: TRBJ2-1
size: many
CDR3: CASSQANRFDPVFF
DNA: TGTGCCAGCAGCCAAGCGAATAGATTCGATCCTGTGTTCTTC

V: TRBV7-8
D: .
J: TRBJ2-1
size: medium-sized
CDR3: CASSYGVGNEQFF
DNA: TGTGCCAGCAGCTACGGGGTGGGGAATGAGCAGTTCTTC

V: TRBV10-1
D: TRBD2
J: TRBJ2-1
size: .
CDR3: CASSPLTSGLYNEQFF
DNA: TGCGCCAGCAGTCCCTTGACTAGCGGCCTATACAATGAGCAGTTCTTC

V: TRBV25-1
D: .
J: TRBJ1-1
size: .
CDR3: CASSEYFGGMGRDTEAFF
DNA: TGTGCCAGCAGTGAATATTTTGGGGGGATGGGTCGTGATACTGAAGCTTTCTTT

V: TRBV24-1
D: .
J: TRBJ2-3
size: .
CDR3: CATSDSSTDTQYF
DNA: TGTGCCACCAGTGATAGCAGCACAGATACGCAGTATTTT

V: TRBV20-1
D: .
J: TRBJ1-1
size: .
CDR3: CSAKAGLGAFF
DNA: TGCAGTGCTAAAGCAGGCTTAGGGGCTTTCTTT

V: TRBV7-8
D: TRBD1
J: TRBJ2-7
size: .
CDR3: CASSLTTGTGVFEQYF
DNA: TGTGCCAGCAGCTTAACAACCGGGACAGGGGTCTTCGAGCAGTACTTC

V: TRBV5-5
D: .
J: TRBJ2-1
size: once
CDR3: CASSLAPGNNEQFF
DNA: TGTGCCAGCAGCTTGGCCCCGGGGAACAATGAGCAGTTCTTC

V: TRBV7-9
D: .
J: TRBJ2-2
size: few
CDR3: CASSLTWPLGGELFF
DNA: TGTGCCAGCAGCTTAACGTGGCCCTTAGGGGGGGAGCTGTTTTTT

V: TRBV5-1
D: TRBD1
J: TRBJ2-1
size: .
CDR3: CASSLVGQGFNNEQFF
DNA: TGCGCCAGCAGCTTGGTCGGACAGGGGTTTAACAATGAGCAGTTCTTC

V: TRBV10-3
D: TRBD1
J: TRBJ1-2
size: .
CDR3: CAIGSGDRAYGYTF
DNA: TGTGCCATCGGGAGTGGGGACAGGGCATATGGCTACACCTTC

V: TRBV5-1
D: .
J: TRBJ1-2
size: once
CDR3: CASSLGGPGSYGYTF
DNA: TGCGCCAGCAGCCTGGGGGGGCCAGGTAGCTATGGCTACACCTTC

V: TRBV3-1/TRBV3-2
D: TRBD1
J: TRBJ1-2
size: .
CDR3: CASSAGGAYGYTF
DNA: TGTGCCAGCAGCGCAGGGGGGGCCTATGGCTACACCTTC

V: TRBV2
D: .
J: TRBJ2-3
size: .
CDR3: CASSEESGRTDTQYF
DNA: TGTGCCAGCAGTGAGGAAAGCGGTCGCACAGATACGCAGTATTTT

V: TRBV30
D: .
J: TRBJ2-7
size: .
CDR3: CAWSLQYEQYF
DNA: TGTGCCTGGAGTTTACAATACGAGCAGTACTTC

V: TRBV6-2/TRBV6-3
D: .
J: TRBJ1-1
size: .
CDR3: CASSLSAGMNTEAFF
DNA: TGTGCCAGCAGTCTGTCGGCAGGGATGAACACTGAAGCTTTCTTT

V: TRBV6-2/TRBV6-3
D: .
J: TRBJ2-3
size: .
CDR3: CASSSQGGGQDTQYF
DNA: TGTGCCAGCAGTTCCCAAGGGGGGGGGCAAGATACGCAGTATTTT

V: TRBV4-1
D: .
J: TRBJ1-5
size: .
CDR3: CASSQVGVSNQPQHF
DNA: TGCGCCAGCAGCCAAGTCGGAGTTAGCAATCAGCCCCAGCATTTT

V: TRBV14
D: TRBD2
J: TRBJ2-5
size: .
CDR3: CASSQAGGYETQYF
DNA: TGTGCCAGCAGCCAAGCGGGAGGGTACGAGACCCAGTACTTC

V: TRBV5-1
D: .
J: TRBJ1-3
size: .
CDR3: CASSLDRGDTIYF
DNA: TGCGCCAGCAGCTTGGACCGCGGGGACACCATATATTTT

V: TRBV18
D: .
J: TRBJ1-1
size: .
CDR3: CASSPDSNTEAFF
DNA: TGTGCCAGCTCACCGGACTCTAACACTGAAGCTTTCTTT

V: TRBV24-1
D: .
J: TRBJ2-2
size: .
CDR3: CATSDLGGGELFF
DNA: TGTGCCACCAGTGATTTGGGAGGAGGGGAGCTGTTTTTT

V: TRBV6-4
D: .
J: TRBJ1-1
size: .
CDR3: CASSDSQNTEAFF
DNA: TGTGCCAGCAGTGACTCCCAGAACACTGAAGCTTTCTTT

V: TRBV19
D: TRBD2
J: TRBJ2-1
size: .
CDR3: CASSISGLAGGPSYNEQFF
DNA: TGTGCCAGTAGTATATCGGGACTAGCGGGGGGGCCGTCCTACAATGAGCAGTTCTTC

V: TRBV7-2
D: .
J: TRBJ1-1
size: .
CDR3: CASSSSENTEAFF
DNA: TGTGCCAGCAGCTCCTCAGAGAACACTGAAGCTTTCTTT

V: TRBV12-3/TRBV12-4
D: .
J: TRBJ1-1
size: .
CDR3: CASSLSMNTEAFF
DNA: TGTGCCAGCAGTTTATCCATGAACACTGAAGCTTTCTTT

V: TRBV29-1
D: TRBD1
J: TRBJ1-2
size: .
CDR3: CSVVVGQDYGYTF
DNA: TGCAGCGTTGTGGTGGGACAGGACTATGGCTACACCTTC

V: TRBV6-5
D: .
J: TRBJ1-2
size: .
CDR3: CASSYGQGPTNYGYTF
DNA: TGTGCCAGCAGTTACGGGCAGGGACCCACTAACTATGGCTACACCTTC

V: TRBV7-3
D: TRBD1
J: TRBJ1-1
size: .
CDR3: CASSNRGNTEAFF
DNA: TGTGCCAGCAGCAACAGGGGGAACACTGAAGCTTTCTTT

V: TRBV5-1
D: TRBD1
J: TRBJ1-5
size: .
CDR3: CASSIGTGGAERQPQHF
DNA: TGCGCCAGCAGCATTGGGACAGGGGGTGCCGAGAGACAGCCCCAGCATTTT

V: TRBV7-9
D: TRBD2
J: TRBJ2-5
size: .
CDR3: CASSRGTSGVQETQYF
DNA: TGTGCCAGCAGCCGAGGGACTAGCGGCGTTCAAGAGACCCAGTACTTC

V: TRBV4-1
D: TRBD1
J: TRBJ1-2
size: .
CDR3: CASSPTLGGGDYGYTF
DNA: TGCGCCAGCAGCCCCACCCTGGGAGGGGGCGACTATGGCTACACCTTC

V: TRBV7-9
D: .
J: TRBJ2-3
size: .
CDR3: CASSPPGLLRDTQYF
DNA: TGTGCCAGCAGCCCTCCGGGCCTACTCAGGGATACGCAGTATTTT

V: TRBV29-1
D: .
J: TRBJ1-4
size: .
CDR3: CSVKGLATNEKLFF
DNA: TGCAGCGTAAAGGGGTTAGCAACTAATGAAAAACTGTTTTTT

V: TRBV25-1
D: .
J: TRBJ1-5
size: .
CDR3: CASSERSVGQPQHF
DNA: TGTGCCAGCAGTGAACGATCGGTAGGGCAGCCCCAGCATTTT

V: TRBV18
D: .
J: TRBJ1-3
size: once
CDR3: CASSLTLQGDGNTIYF
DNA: TGTGCCAGCTCACTAACACTACAGGGTGATGGAAACACCATATATTTT

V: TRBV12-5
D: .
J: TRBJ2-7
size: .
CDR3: CASGDGTYTYEQYF
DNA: TGTGCTAGTGGAGATGGGACGTATACCTACGAGCAGTACTTC

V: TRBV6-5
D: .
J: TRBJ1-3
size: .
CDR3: CASMGEPGNTIYF
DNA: TGTGCCAGCATGGGGGAACCTGGAAACACCATATATTTT

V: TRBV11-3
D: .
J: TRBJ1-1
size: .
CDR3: CASSLSALNTEAFF
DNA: TGTGCCAGCAGCTTAAGCGCGTTGAACACTGAAGCTTTCTTT

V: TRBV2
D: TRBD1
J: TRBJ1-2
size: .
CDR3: CASSTGTGRGYTF
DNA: TGTGCCAGCAGTACCGGGACAGGTCGTGGCTACACCTTC